The 14 T cell receptor beta chains given below trace back to one sample, sequenced in a study of control samples from healthy donors and cancer patients. Produced via immunoSEQ multiplex PCR; TCRdb's table is partial and in-frame only. The table lists approximately 170,000 clones, roughly nine tenths of them singletons. Sample: blood. The receptors were sampled from a woman aged 25 to 39 in good health.

The chain couples TRBV6-4 to TRBJ1-2; the match to TRBD1 covers 8 bases. From germline, CDR1 is MRHNA and CDR2 SNTAGT. CDR3 length: 15 residues. V shed 0 bases, J shed 4 bases, and the junction held 4 bases outside the gene matches. The CDR3 here is CASSDSPGGGYGYTF. The CDR3 nucleotides are TGTGCCAGCAGTGACTCGCCAGGGGGCGGCTATGGCTACACCTTC.

The V gene is TRBV2, the J gene TRBJ1-1; D gene ambiguous. Trimming took 5 bases from V and 1 from J, leaving 11 bases between them. Germline V gene lookup returns CDR1 SNHLY and CDR2 FYNNEI. The CDR3 is made up of 14 amino acids. The CDR3 DNA follows: TGTGCCAGCAGTAATGACATACCGAACACTGAAGCTTTCTTT. This gives the protein CASSNDIPNTEAFF.

The CDR3 reads CASSLRDRLYGYTF. The CDR3 coding sequence is TGTGCCAGCAGTCTCCGGGACAGACTCTATGGCTACACCTTC. The chain combines TRBV28 with TRBJ1-2; TRBD1 matches at 7 bases. The CDR3 has 14 residues. The ends lost 5 bases at V and 4 bases at J; junction bases unmatched: 7. Germline V gene lookup returns CDR1 MDHEN and CDR2 SYDVKM.

The chain has TRBV6-5 and TRBJ2-2, with unresolved D. V was clipped by 4 bases and J by 6 bases, with 15 bases between them. Germline V gives CDR1 MNHEY, CDR2 SVGAGI. CDR3 length: 15 amino acids. This CDR3 is CASSFLSGWAGELFF. CDR3 DNA sequence: TGTGCCAGCAGTTTCCTAAGTGGGTGGGCCGGGGAGCTGTTTTTT.

The rearrangement uses TRBV3-1 (or the pseudogene TRBV3-2) and TRBJ2-3, with unresolved D. CDR3 length equals 14 residues. Per the germline V gene, CDR1 is LGHDT and CDR2 is YNNKEL (reference sequence). V lost 6 bases, J lost 4 bases, and 14 bases lay in between. CDR3 in amino acids: CASSPPRRADTQYF. The DNA of the CDR3 is TGTGCCAGCAGTCCTCCGAGACGGGCAGATACGCAGTATTTT.

With regard to this clone: Other DNA sequences within the sample encode an identical CDR3. The chain employs TRBV12-3 or TRBV12-4 and TRBJ2-7; the match to TRBD2 covers 7 bases. The CDR3 contains 13 residues. J was trimmed by 2 bases and V by 4 bases; bases with no gene match: 2. Here the CDR3 reads CASSSSGTYEQYF. CDR3 nucleotide sequence: TGTGCCAGCAGTTCTAGCGGCACCTACGAGCAGTACTTC.

This chain links TRBV5-6 with TRBJ1-4; D not resolved. CDR1 is SGHDT and CDR2 is YYEEEE in the germline V gene. The V end was cut by 1 base, the J end by 8 bases, with 12 bases between. The CDR3 has 14 residues. CDR3 residues: CASSLLRFGEKLFF. For the CDR3, the DNA is TGTGCCAGCAGCTTGTTGCGGTTTGGAGAAAAACTGTTTTTT. Full variable domain (rest looked up from reference TRBV5-6 and TRBJ1-4): DAGVTQSPTHLIKTRGQQVTLRCSPKSGHDTVSWYQQALGQGPQFIFQYYEEEERQRGNFPDRFSGHQFPNYSSELNVNALLLGDSALYLCASSLLRFGEKLFFGSGTQLSVL.

The chain uses TRBV28 and TRBJ2-1, with 7 bases identical to TRBD2. V lost 6 bases, J lost 5 bases, and 13 bases stayed unmatched. Germline V gene data show CDR1 as MDHEN and CDR2 as SYDVKM. The length of the CDR3 is 16 residues. The CDR3 coding sequence is TGTGCCAGCAGCCTCCCTTTCCGGGGGAGGGACAATGAGCAGTTCTTC. This encodes CASSLPFRGRDNEQFF. Full variable domain (rest looked up from reference TRBV28 and TRBJ2-1): DVKVTQSSRYLVKRTGEKVFLECVQDMDHENMFWYRQDPGLGLRLIYFSYDVKMKEKGDIPEGYSVSREKKERFSLILESASTNQTSMYLCASSLPFRGRDNEQFFGPGTRLTVL.

This sequence joins TRBV7-2 and TRBJ2-1; D may correspond to TRBD1 or TRBD2 (6 bases each). The germline V gene encodes CDR1 SGHTA and CDR2 FQGNSA. This CDR3 spans 14 amino acids. Trimming removed 5 bases at V and 6 bases at J, with 14 bases between. The CDR3 here is CASSQGGGGNEQFF. DNA of the CDR3: TGTGCCAGCAGCCAGGGAGGAGGGGGCAATGAGCAGTTCTTC.

The chain recombines TRBV9 with TRBJ2-3; maybe TRBD2 (6 bases). Germline V CDR1 and CDR2: SGDLS, YYNGEE. The CDR3 is 16 residues long. Deletions cut 3 bases from V and 1 base from J, with 15 bases between. Here the CDR3 DNA reads TGTGCCAGCAGCGCCAGTTGGGGGGTGGGCACAGATACGCAGTATTTT. Encoded protein: CASSASWGVGTDTQYF. Full variable domain (remainder filled in from reference TRBV9 and TRBJ2-3): DSGVTQTPKHLITATGQRVTLRCSPRSGDLSVYWYQQSLDQGLQFLIQYYNGEERAKGNILERFSAQQFPDLHSELNLSSLELGDSALYFCASSASWGVGTDTQYFGPGTRLTVL.

The rearrangement links TRBV7-9 to TRBJ1-3; 7 bases agree with TRBD1. Germline loops: CDR1 SEHNR, CDR2 FQNEAQ (reference sequence). V was pared by 4 bases and J by 4 bases, with 4 bases of the junction left unmatched. The CDR3 covers 14 residues. The DNA of the CDR3 is TGTGCCAGCAGCTACAGGGGATCCGGAAACACCATATATTTT. Translation: CASSYRGSGNTIYF.

V is TRBV7-9 and J is TRBJ1-3, with 9 bases matching TRBD1. The V and J ends lost 5 bases and 3 bases, in that order; junction bases with no gene match: 8. The CDR3 is 16 amino acids. Germline V gene sequence: CDR1 SEHNR, CDR2 FQNEAQ (reference sequence). The CDR3 loop is CASSTNRGQGGNTIYF. The CDR3 coding sequence is TGTGCCAGCAGCACCAACAGGGGGCAAGGTGGAAACACCATATATTTT.

The chain couples TRBV7-2 to TRBJ2-3; D might be TRBD2 (6 bases). Germline CDR1 and CDR2: SGHTA and FQGNSA. The CDR3 is 16 residues long. V was pared by 6 bases and J by 3 bases, with 19 bases between. The CDR3 sequence is CASSSGTWILTDTQYF. The CDR3, as DNA: TGTGCCAGCAGTTCAGGGACTTGGATACTTACAGATACGCAGTATTTT.

This clone appeared a single time. The gene calls are TRBV19 and TRBJ2-7, with 7 bases fitting TRBD1. Germline assignment: CDR1 LNHDA and CDR2 SQIVND (reference sequence). CDR3 length: 15 amino acids. V dropped 1 base and J dropped 2; count of bases not matched to a gene: 5. CDR3 DNA sequence: TGTGCCAGTAGTATAGGGGACAGCCCGGCCTACGAGCAGTACTTC. Residues: CASSIGDSPAYEQYF.